The sequence of this TCR beta chain was determined in a study of cytomegalovirus exposure and HLA in healthy donors. The wider study: Approximately 80 million unique TCRs, all from HLA-typed donors, were included in an early release of the data. General study points: One variant, a missense change in DCLRE1C, was linked in a later analysis to TCR beta V- and J-gene trimming. Sequencing depth across donors, presence/absence analyses assumed, was roughly uniform. Follow-up analysis seemed to connect common viral pathogens with several of the most significant clusters identified.

PCR used 60 Vbeta primers and 13 Jbeta primers. TCRdb's table, derived via immunoSEQ multiplex PCR, lists solely in-frame clones and lacks some. The sample shows 100,000 to 150,000 clones, about two thirds of them seen only once. A few counts support this clone. What it binds is not known. Its ends do not fully match the called genes, so a read error is possible. Germline V lookup: CDR1 SGDLS, CDR2 YYNGEE. This CDR3 contains 13 residues. This TCR was recovered from a man aged 50 to 59 in good health and CMV-seropositive. This chain uses TRBV9 with TRBJ2-5; 7 bases agree with TRBD1. Sample: PBMCs. The CDR3 region is CASSFPGQPGPNF. CDR3 DNA: TGTGCCAGCAGCTTCCCGGGACAGCCGGGCCCTAACTTC.